The 25 T cell receptor beta chains below all came from one sample that was sequenced in a study of vaccination and CD4 T cells after COVID-19 (dated by TCRdb to between 2020 and 2023). Per the publication, the treatment or condition label means: approximately nine-day PBMC culture with coronavirus spike peptide pools or control peptides (ViraFEST assay). These TCRs' antigens remain unknown. The protocol used for the library was PCR. The sequencer was an Illumina iSeq 100. TCR sequencing of DNA from cultured CD4+ T cells used the Oncomine TCR Beta short-read assay at the Johns Hopkins FTIC core. In TCRdb, the public reads were trimmed at Q25 with fastp and aligned with MiXCR, with productive beta chains retained. Entries are consolidated by CDR3 protein sequence, retaining the most common genes and DNA. Here the sample has about 18,000 distinct CDR3 sequences; 43% occur a single time. Of the sample, over 7% is held by the ten largest clones.

The source was CD4+ T cells from blood, cultured in vitro, collected after SARS-CoV-2 vaccination. These receptors originate from a human donor who had recovered from COVID-19.

The chain uses TRBV19 and TRBJ1-5; no definite D call. Trimming cost V 5 bases and J 2 bases, with 10 bases left between them. Germline assignment: CDR1 LNHDA and CDR2 SQIVND (reference sequence). CDR3 length: 14 residues. The CDR3 region is CASSPRWGNQPQHF. In DNA form, the CDR3 reads TGTGCCAGTAGTCCCCGTTGGGGCAATCAGCCCCAGCATTTT.

This clonotype was seen a single time. J is TRBJ1-3 and V is TRBV7-2; possibly TRBD1 for D (5 bases). V lost 5 bases and J lost 11, with 16 bases in between. Germline CDR1 SGHTA, CDR2 FQGNSA. The CDR3 contains 13 residues. The CDR3 loop is CASSQTQGGPIYF. In DNA form, the CDR3 reads TGTGCCAGCAGCCAAACGCAGGGAGGTCCCATATATTTT. Together with reference TRBV7-2 and TRBJ1-3, the CDR3 gives the full variable domain: GAGVSQSPSNKVTEKGKDVELRCDPISGHTALYWYRQSLGQGLEFLIYFQGNSAPDKSGLPSDRFSAERTGGSVSTLTIQRTQQEDSAVYLCASSQTQGGPIYFGEGSWLTVV.

The sample holds a few counts of this clonotype. CDR3 protein: CASRDGEQYF. Written as DNA, the CDR3 is TGTGCCAGCAGAGATGGGGAGCAGTACTTC. V and J are TRBV6-1 and TRBJ2-7, with D hard to call. Trimming left V 6 bases short and J 7 bases short, with 7 bases between. From germline, CDR1 is MNHNS and CDR2 SASEGT. The CDR3 is made up of 10 amino acids.

The rearrangement uses TRBV28 and TRBJ2-3, with TRBD2 matching 11 bases. V gave up 5 bases and J gave up 6 bases; unmatched junction bases: 7. From germline, CDR1 is MDHEN and CDR2 SYDVKM. CDR3 length equals 15 residues. The CDR3 coding sequence is TGTGCCAGCAGTCCGGACCGGACTAGCGGGGATACGCAGTATTTT. Protein: CASSPDRTSGDTQYF.

The rearrangement links TRBV20-1 to TRBJ1-5, with 9 bases matching TRBD1. CDR3 length: 13 residues. V shed 4 bases and J 7 bases; nucleotides not matched to a gene: 5. The germline V gene has CDR1 DFQATT and CDR2 SNEGSKA (reference sequence). The CDR3 DNA sequence: TGCAGTGCTACCCAGACAGGGGGACAGCCCCAGCATTTT. Its translation: CSATQTGGQPQHF.

This clonotype was detected only once. The chain employs TRBV6-1 and TRBJ1-2; 9 bases align to TRBD1. Trimming took 7 bases from V and 4 from J; bases not matched to a gene: 10. The V gene's germline CDR1 is MNHNS and CDR2 SASEGT. The CDR3 extends over 15 amino acids. As DNA, the CDR3 is TGTGCCAGCAAAACCGGGACAGGGTATACCTATGGCTACACCTTC. This sequence encodes CASKTGTGYTYGYTF.

The rearrangement links TRBV20-1 to TRBJ2-5; 8 bases are shared with TRBD2. J lost 3 bases, V lost 5 bases, and 5 bases had no gene match. The CDR3 totals 13 residues. Per germline, CDR1 DFQATT and CDR2 SNEGSKA (reference sequence). CDR3 amino acids: CSARAAGEETQYF. CDR3 nucleotide sequence: TGCAGTGCTCGGGCAGCGGGGGAAGAGACCCAGTACTTC.

This chain joins TRBV11-2 and TRBJ2-7; 10 nucleotides agree with TRBD1. V lost 5 bases and J lost 1; bases outside the gene matches: 2. CDR3 length: 14 residues. Germline CDR1 and CDR2: SGHAT and FQNNGV. The CDR3 DNA follows: TGTGCCAGCAGCGCGGGACAGGGGTCCTACGAGCAGTACTTC. Translation: CASSAGQGSYEQYF.

The chain uses TRBV18 and TRBJ1-2, with 9 bases aligning to TRBD1. V was pared by 6 bases and J by 2 bases, with 4 bases of the junction left unmatched. Germline lookup yields CDR1 KGHSH and CDR2 LQKENI. This CDR3 is 14 amino acids long. CDR3 nucleotides: TGTGCCAGCTCCCCCGGGACAGGGAACTATGGCTACACCTTC. This encodes CASSPGTGNYGYTF.

The chain combines TRBV7-2 with TRBJ2-1; D uncertain. The V gene's germline CDR1 is SGHTA and CDR2 FQGNSA. V was pared by 0 bases and J by 7 bases, with 13 bases between. There are 15 residues in the CDR3. The CDR3: CASSLATPNQNEQFF. Written as DNA, the CDR3 is TGTGCCAGCAGCTTAGCGACTCCCAATCAGAATGAGCAGTTCTTC.

The CDR3 DNA sequence: TGTGCCAGCAGCTTAGTGGTGGGAAGCTCCTACAATGAGCAGTTCTTC. It yields the protein CASSLVVGSSYNEQFF. This chain joins TRBV7-2 and TRBJ2-1; no firm D call. The CDR3 spans 16 residues. V was cut by 1 base and J by 0 bases, with 10 bases left in between. Germline V gene sequence: CDR1 SGHTA, CDR2 FQGNSA.

The chain joins TRBV7-9 to TRBJ1-4; 11 bases agree with TRBD1. This CDR3 comprises 16 residues. Germline V CDR1 and CDR2: SEHNR, FQNEAQ (reference sequence). The junction had 5 bases not matched to a gene; V was cut back by 5 bases and J by 3 bases. The CDR3: CASSRGQGAANEKLFF. CDR3 nucleotide sequence: TGTGCCAGCAGCCGAGGACAGGGGGCGGCTAATGAAAAACTGTTTTTT.

The genes are TRBV4-2 and TRBJ1-1; TRBD1 aligns across 7 bases. This CDR3 is 15 amino acids long. With 3 bases clipped from V and 8 bases from J, the junction kept 12 bases outside the gene matches. In germline, CDR1 is LGHNA, CDR2 YNFKEQ. DNA of the CDR3: TGTGCCAGCAGCCACCTCAAGACAGGGTCAGGAGAAGCTTTCTTT. Translating gives CASSHLKTGSGEAFF.

This clonotype appeared a few times. The V and J genes are TRBV4-1 and TRBJ1-5; D is undetermined. The V gene's germline CDR1 is MGHRA and CDR2 YSYEKL. CDR3 length: 15 amino acids. Trimming pared 0 bases from V and 8 bases from J, leaving 14 bases between. CDR3 DNA sequence: TGCGCCAGCAGCCAAGAAGGCACCCGGTGGGAGCCCCAGCATTTT. Residues: CASSQEGTRWEPQHF.

This clonotype turned up a few times. V gene TRBV11-3 combines with J gene TRBJ2-7; a possible D gene is TRBD2 (6 bases). This CDR3 comprises 14 residues. With 5 bases removed from V and 0 bases from J, the gap between germline ends came to 11 bases. CDR1 and CDR2 (germline): SGHNT, YENEEA. CDR3 sequence reads: CASSRGRNSYEQYF. As DNA, the CDR3 is TGTGCCAGCAGCCGTGGGAGGAACTCCTACGAGCAGTACTTC.

CDR3 sequence (DNA): TGTGCCAGTAGTATCGTCCCCGGGAGCTTGGGTGGCTACACCTTC. It encodes CASSIVPGSLGGYTF. The chain joins TRBV19 to TRBJ1-2; D unclear. V lost 3 bases and J 7 bases, leaving 18 bases between the germline ends. This CDR3 is 15 amino acids long. Per the germline V gene, CDR1 is LNHDA and CDR2 is SQIVND (reference sequence).

This sequence joins TRBV7-9 and TRBJ2-4; D not certain. Looked up from germline, CDR1 is SEHNR and CDR2 is FQNEAQ (reference sequence). The V and J ends lost 5 bases and 0 bases respectively, with 17 bases between them. This CDR3 has 17 residues. CDR3 sequence: CASSQIPSKLAKNIQYF. CDR3 nucleotide sequence: TGTGCCAGCAGCCAAATCCCCTCCAAACTAGCCAAAAACATTCAGTACTTC.

This clonotype was counted between two and nine times. The J gene is TRBJ2-5, the V gene TRBV7-9; TRBD1 or TRBD2 may be the D gene (5 bases each). The ends were cut back, 3 bases at V and 2 bases at J, with 13 bases in the middle. The germline V gene encodes CDR1 SEHNR and CDR2 FQNEAQ (reference sequence). The CDR3 is 15 residues long. The CDR3 coding sequence is TGTGCCAGCAGCTTCCGGGGCGGCGGGCAAGAGACCCAGTACTTC. It yields the protein CASSFRGGGQETQYF.

Within the sample, this clonotype is medium-sized (0.01 to 0.1%). This sequence joins TRBV24-1 and TRBJ2-2, with a possible D match to TRBD2 (5 bases). This CDR3 spans 15 amino acids. The germline gives CDR1 KGHDR, CDR2 SFDVKD. V lost 7 bases and J 4 bases, leaving 15 bases between the germline ends. This chain's CDR3 is CATRGSGGGTGELFF. DNA of the CDR3: TGTGCCACCAGAGGGTCCGGTGGAGGCACCGGGGAGCTGTTTTTT.

This clonotype was seen a handful of times. The chain uses TRBV7-9 and TRBJ1-1; possibly TRBD1 for D (5 bases). V was trimmed by 3 bases and J by 6 bases, leaving 20 bases between them. From germline, CDR1 is SEHNR and CDR2 FQNEAQ (reference sequence). The CDR3 is 16 residues long. DNA of the CDR3: TGTGCCAGCAGCTTTGAGGGGTGGGAGAAGTCCCCTGAAGCTTTCTTT. Amino acid sequence: CASSFEGWEKSPEAFF.

The sample holds a few counts of this clonotype. The chain combines TRBV7-2 with TRBJ1-6; TRBD1 agrees at 7 bases. This CDR3 has 17 amino acids. V shed 5 bases, J shed 6 bases, and the junction held 13 bases outside the gene matches. CDR1 is SGHTA, CDR2 FQGNSA, per germline. CDR3 nucleotides: TGTGCCAGCAGCAAAGGACAGGCTAATGTACTTAATTCACCCCTCCACTTT. Protein: CASSKGQANVLNSPLHF.

The V call is TRBV7-3, the J call TRBJ1-3; 9 bases align to TRBD1. The V segment lost 5 bases and the J segment 0 bases; nucleotides outside the gene matches: 5. The CDR3 is 16 residues long. Germline CDR1 and CDR2: SGHTA and FQGTGA. This CDR3 reads CASSPGTGLSGNTIYF. In DNA, the CDR3 is TGTGCCAGCAGCCCGGGGACAGGGCTCTCTGGAAACACCATATATTTT.

This chain links TRBV5-6 with TRBJ2-7; D perhaps matches TRBD1 (5 bases). Germline V gives CDR1 SGHDT, CDR2 YYEEEE. The CDR3 consists of 13 residues. V was shortened by 0 bases and J by 7 bases, with 11 bases between the two germline ends. CDR3 sequence: CASSLVGASEQYF. The CDR3 bases are TGTGCCAGCAGCTTGGTAGGGGCGTCAGAGCAGTACTTC.

This sequence joins TRBV6-1 and TRBJ1-6, with 9 bases aligning to TRBD1. The CDR3 sequence is 16 residues long. With 3 bases clipped from V and 10 bases from J, the junction kept 10 bases outside the gene matches. Germline V gene sequence: CDR1 MNHNS, CDR2 SASEGT. The CDR3 DNA is TGTGCCAGCAGTGATTTCCGGGACAGGGAACGCTCACCCCTCCACTTT. As protein: CASSDFRDRERSPLHF.

This clonotype was picked up a small number of times. The V and J genes are TRBV6-5 and TRBJ1-2, with no clear D. The germline V and J ends were trimmed by 2 bases and 3 bases, with 10 bases remaining between them. Germline values: CDR1 MNHEY, CDR2 SVGAGI. CDR3 length: 14 amino acids. CDR3 bases: TGTGCCAGCAGTTACGGACGGCCGGACTATGGCTACACCTTC. This sequence encodes CASSYGRPDYGYTF.